This TCR beta chain was found in a study of blood T cell repertoires in COVID-19. From germline, CDR1 is MNHEY and CDR2 SMNVEV (reference sequence). This CDR3 is 15 amino acids long. V was pared by 3 bases and J by 6 bases, with 8 bases of the junction left unmatched. Data came from immunoSEQ multiplex PCR; TCRdb stores just in-frame clones and leaves some out. Altogether fewer than 200,000 clones are present, 81% being singletons, with the ten largest covering less than 15%. The sample comprised peripheral blood. The J gene is TRBJ2-7, the V gene TRBV27; 10 bases line up with TRBD2. The source is an elderly woman with COVID-19, enrolled during active disease. CDR3: CASSFFSGRIGEQYF. DNA for the CDR3: TGTGCCAGCAGTTTCTTTAGCGGGAGGATCGGCGAGCAGTACTTC.